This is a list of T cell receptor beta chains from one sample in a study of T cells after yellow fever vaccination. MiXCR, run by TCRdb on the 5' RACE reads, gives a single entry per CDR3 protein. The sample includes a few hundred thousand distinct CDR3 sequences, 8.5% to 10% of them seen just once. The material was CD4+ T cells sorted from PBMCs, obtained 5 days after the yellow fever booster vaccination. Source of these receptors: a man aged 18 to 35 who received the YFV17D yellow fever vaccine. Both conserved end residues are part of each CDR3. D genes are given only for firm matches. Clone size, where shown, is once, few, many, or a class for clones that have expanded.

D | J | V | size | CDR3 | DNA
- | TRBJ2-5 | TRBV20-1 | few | CSARGLREETQYF | TGCAGTGCTAGAGGTCTCAGGGAAGAGACCCAGTACTTC
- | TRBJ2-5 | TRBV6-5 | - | CASSYRLGAQYF | TGTGCCAGCAGTTACAGGCTCGGGGCCCAGTACTTC
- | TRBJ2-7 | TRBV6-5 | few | CATRVAGRSSYEQYF | TGTGCCACGCGGGTGGCGGGGAGGAGCTCCTACGAGCAGTACTTC
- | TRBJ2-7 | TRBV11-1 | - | CASSLASTGYYEQYF | TGTGCCAGCAGCTTAGCGTCGACAGGATACTACGAGCAGTACTTC
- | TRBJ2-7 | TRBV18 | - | CASSPRVSGSLYEQYF | TGTGCCAGCTCACCACGAGTATCAGGGTCTCTCTACGAGCAGTACTTC
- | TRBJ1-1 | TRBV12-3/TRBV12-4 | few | CASNFGNTEAFF | TGTGCCAGCAACTTCGGAAACACTGAAGCTTTCTTT
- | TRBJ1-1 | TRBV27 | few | CASVFAPGAANTEAFF | TGTGCCAGCGTCTTCGCCCCCGGGGCCGCGAACACTGAAGCTTTCTTT
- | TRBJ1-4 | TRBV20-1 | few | CSADGRTATNEKLFF | TGCAGTGCCGACGGCCGCACAGCAACTAATGAAAAACTGTTTTTT
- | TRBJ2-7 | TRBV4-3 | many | CASSREQGYEQYF | TGCGCCAGCAGCCGAGAACAGGGCTACGAGCAGTACTTC
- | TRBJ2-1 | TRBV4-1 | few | CASSQLGGYNEQFF | TGCGCCAGCAGCCAACTAGGGGGGTACAATGAGCAGTTCTTC
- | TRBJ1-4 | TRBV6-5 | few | CASSYGRTDYEKLFF | TGTGCCAGCAGTTACGGACGGACGGACTATGAAAAACTGTTTTTT
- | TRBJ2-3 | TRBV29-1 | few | CSVARGPFTDTQYF | TGCAGCGTTGCGCGGGGGCCGTTCACAGATACGCAGTATTTT
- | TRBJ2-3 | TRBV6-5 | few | CASSYSAGDTQYF | TGTGCCAGCAGTTACTCAGCGGGAGATACGCAGTATTTT
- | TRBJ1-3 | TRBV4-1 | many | CASSLQGSGNTIYF | TGCGCCAGCAGCTTGCAGGGGTCTGGAAACACCATATATTTT
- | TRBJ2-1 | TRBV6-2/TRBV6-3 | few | CASSYYSLSPYNEQFF | TGTGCCAGCAGTTACTATAGTTTATCCCCCTACAATGAGCAGTTCTTC
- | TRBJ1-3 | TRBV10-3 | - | CAISVQNGNTIYF | TGTGCCATCAGTGTACAAAATGGAAACACCATATATTTT
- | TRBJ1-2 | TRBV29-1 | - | CSAGQFGYGYTF | TGCAGCGCTGGACAGTTTGGCTATGGCTACACCTTC
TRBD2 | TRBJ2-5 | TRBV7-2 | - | CASSAGLAGARETQYF | TGTGCCAGCAGCGCCGGACTAGCGGGGGCGCGGGAGACCCAGTACTTC
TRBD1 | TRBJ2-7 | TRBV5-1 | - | CASTTGGEYEQYF | TGCGCCAGCACGACAGGGGGCGAATACGAGCAGTACTTC
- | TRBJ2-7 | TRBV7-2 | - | CASSFQTSYEQYF | TGTGCCAGCAGCTTTCAGACTAGCTACGAGCAGTACTTC
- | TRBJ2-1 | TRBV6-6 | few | CASSSPDNEQFF | TGTGCCAGCAGTTCCCCGGACAATGAGCAGTTCTTC
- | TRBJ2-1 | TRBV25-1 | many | CASSMRLTPADEQFF | TGTGCCAGCAGTATGAGACTTACCCCGGCGGATGAGCAGTTCTTC
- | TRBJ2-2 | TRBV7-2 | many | CASSLEQANTGELFF | TGTGCCAGCAGCTTGGAGCAGGCGAACACCGGGGAGCTGTTTTTT
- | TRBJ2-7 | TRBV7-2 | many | CASSLSPLEQYF | TGTGCCAGCAGCTTATCCCCCCTCGAGCAGTACTTC
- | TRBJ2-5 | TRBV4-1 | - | CASSQRPRADSAIQETQYF | TGCGCCAGCAGCCAACGCCCTCGGGCGGATAGCGCGATCCAAGAGACCCAGTACTTC
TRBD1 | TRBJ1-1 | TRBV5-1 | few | CASSLIAGGPNTEAFF | TGCGCCAGCAGCTTGATCGCAGGGGGCCCGAACACTGAAGCTTTCTTT
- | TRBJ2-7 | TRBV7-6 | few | CASSLAQGIAYEQYF | TGTGCCAGCAGCTTAGCCCAGGGAATCGCCTACGAGCAGTACTTC
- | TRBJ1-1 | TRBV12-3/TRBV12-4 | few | CASSQHTEAFF | TGTGCCAGCAGTCAACACACTGAAGCTTTCTTT
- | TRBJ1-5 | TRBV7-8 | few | CASSSQAYQPQHF | TGTGCCAGCAGCTCCCAGGCGTATCAGCCCCAGCATTTT
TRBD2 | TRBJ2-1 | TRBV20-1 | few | CSARPTGLAGVEQFF | TGCAGTGCTAGACCTACCGGACTAGCGGGGGTCGAGCAGTTCTTC
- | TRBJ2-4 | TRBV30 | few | CAWSTHHPGPQYF | TGTGCCTGGAGTACTCACCACCCCGGGCCTCAGTACTTC
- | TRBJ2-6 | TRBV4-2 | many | CASSPQGTGANVLTF | TGTGCCAGCAGCCCTCAGGGGACTGGGGCCAACGTCCTGACTTTC
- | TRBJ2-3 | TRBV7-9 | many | CASSLVGSTDTQYF | TGTGCCAGCAGCTTAGTTGGCAGCACAGATACGCAGTATTTT
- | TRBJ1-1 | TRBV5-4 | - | CASSLGHARGTEAFF | TGTGCCAGCAGCTTGGGACATGCCCGGGGCACTGAAGCTTTCTTT
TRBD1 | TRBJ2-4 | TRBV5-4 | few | CASSPRGGNAKNIQYF | TGTGCCAGCAGCCCGAGAGGGGGCAATGCCAAAAACATTCAGTACTTC
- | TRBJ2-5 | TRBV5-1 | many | CASSPRGSAGETQYF | TGCGCCAGCAGCCCGCGAGGTTCTGCGGGGGAGACCCAGTACTTC
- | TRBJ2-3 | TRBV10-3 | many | CAIGSQGGADTQYF | TGTGCCATCGGTTCACAAGGCGGGGCAGATACGCAGTATTTT
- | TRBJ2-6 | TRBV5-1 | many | CASSLDPSGANVLTF | TGCGCCAGCAGCTTAGACCCCTCTGGGGCCAACGTCCTGACTTTC
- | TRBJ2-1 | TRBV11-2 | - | CASSRTVNEQFF | TGTGCCAGCAGCAGGACTGTTAATGAGCAGTTCTTC
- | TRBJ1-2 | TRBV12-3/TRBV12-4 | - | CASSRGGENYGYTF | TGTGCCAGCAGTCGGGGAGGGGAGAACTATGGCTACACCTTC
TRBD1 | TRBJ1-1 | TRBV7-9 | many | CASSVGQANTEAFF | TGTGCCAGCAGCGTGGGACAGGCGAACACTGAAGCTTTCTTT
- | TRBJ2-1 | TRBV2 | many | CASSGRSRLNHNEQFF | TGTGCCAGCAGTGGTCGCAGCCGTCTAAATCACAATGAGCAGTTCTTC
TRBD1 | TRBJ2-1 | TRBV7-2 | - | CASSLPGQGANEQFF | TGTGCCAGCAGCCTTCCGGGACAGGGGGCGAATGAGCAGTTCTTC
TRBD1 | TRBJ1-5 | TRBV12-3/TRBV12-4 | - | CASSLSDRSNQPQHF | TGTGCCAGCAGTTTGTCGGACAGGAGCAATCAGCCCCAGCATTTT
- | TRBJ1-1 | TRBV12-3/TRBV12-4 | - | CASRAGSNTEAFF | TGTGCCAGCAGGGCAGGTTCGAACACTGAAGCTTTCTTT
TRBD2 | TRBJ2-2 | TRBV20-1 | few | CSAPDPGGGYTGELFF | TGCAGTGCGCCCGATCCCGGGGGGGGGTACACCGGGGAGCTGTTTTTT
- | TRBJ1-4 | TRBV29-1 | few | CSVETWGAHEKLFF | TGCAGCGTTGAAACATGGGGGGCACATGAAAAACTGTTTTTT
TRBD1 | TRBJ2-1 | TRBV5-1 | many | CASSGGQKYNEQFF | TGCGCCAGCAGCGGGGGACAGAAATACAATGAGCAGTTCTTC
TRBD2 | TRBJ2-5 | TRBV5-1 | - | CASSLVAGGEETQYF | TGCGCCAGCAGCTTGGTAGCGGGGGGTGAAGAGACCCAGTACTTC
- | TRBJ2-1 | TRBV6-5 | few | CASSPYGQAYNEQFF | TGTGCCAGCAGCCCCTATGGGCAGGCCTACAATGAGCAGTTCTTC
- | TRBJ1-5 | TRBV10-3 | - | CAISDGRNQPQHF | TGTGCCATCAGTGACGGGCGCAATCAGCCCCAGCATTTT
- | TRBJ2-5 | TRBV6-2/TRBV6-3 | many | CASSYASQETQYF | TGTGCCAGCAGTTATGCGTCCCAAGAGACCCAGTACTTC
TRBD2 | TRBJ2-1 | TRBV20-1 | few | CSAAKPLAGDYNEQFF | TGCAGTGCGGCCAAACCATTAGCGGGGGACTACAATGAGCAGTTCTTC
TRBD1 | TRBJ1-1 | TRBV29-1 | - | CSAPRGTAGTEAFF | TGCAGCGCCCCCAGGGGGACCGCGGGCACTGAAGCTTTCTTT
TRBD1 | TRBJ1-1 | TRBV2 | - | CASSVQGQLNTEAFF | TGTGCCAGCAGTGTACAGGGGCAATTAAACACTGAAGCTTTCTTT
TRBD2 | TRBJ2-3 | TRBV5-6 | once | CASSQLAGDTDTQYF | TGTGCCAGCAGCCAGCTAGCGGGGGACACAGATACGCAGTATTTT
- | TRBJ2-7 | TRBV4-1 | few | CASSQDIVTEQYF | TGCGCCAGCAGTCAAGATATAGTGACCGAGCAGTACTTC